One and the same sample provided the 7 T cell receptor beta chains below, sequenced in a study of blood T cell repertoires in COVID-19. Measured with immunoSEQ multiplex PCR; TCRdb has only the in-frame clones, and not every one. Altogether roughly 60,000 clones are present, approximately 88% being singletons, with the ten largest covering 10%. Source material: peripheral blood. Every receptor here comes from a man aged 25 to 40 with COVID-19, enrolled during active disease.

This clone was seen many times. The chain joins TRBV27 to TRBJ2-7, with a possible D match to TRBD1 (8 bases). The V and J ends lost 4 bases and 4 bases respectively, with 17 bases between them. Per germline, CDR1 MNHEY and CDR2 SMNVEV (reference sequence). CDR3 size: 15 residues. The CDR3 protein is CASSWEQGGVYEQYF. As DNA, the CDR3 is TGTGCCAGCAGTTGGGAACAGGGGGGGGTTTACGAGCAGTACTTC.

The V and J genes are TRBV18 and TRBJ2-2; TRBD1 matches at 9 bases. Per germline, CDR1 KGHSH and CDR2 LQKENI. This CDR3 spans 16 amino acids. V lost 1 base to trimming and J lost 4 bases; unmatched junction nucleotides: 4. In DNA form, the CDR3 reads TGTGCCAGCTCACCACGGACAGGGGCTCGCACCGGGGAGCTGTTTTTT. This gives the protein CASSPRTGARTGELFF.

The J gene is TRBJ2-1, the V gene TRBV6-4, with TRBD1 as a possible D gene (5 bases). Trimming took off 2 bases at V and 9 bases at J, with 11 bases between the two ends. The CDR3 has 13 amino acids. Germline CDR1 MRHNA, CDR2 SNTAGT. The CDR3 bases are TGTGCCAGCAGTGACACGGATAGGGGTGAGCAGTTCTTC. This translates into CASSDTDRGEQFF.

This sequence joins TRBV27 and TRBJ2-7, with 8 bases that match TRBD2. V lost 5 bases and J lost 3; bases outside the gene matches: 6. Germline CDR1 and CDR2: MNHEY and SMNVEV (reference sequence). The CDR3 contains 14 residues. The CDR3: CASSGSGSHYEQYF. In DNA form, the CDR3 reads TGTGCCAGCAGTGGGAGCGGGAGTCACTACGAGCAGTACTTC.

This chain links TRBV19 with TRBJ2-2, with 11 bases identical to TRBD1. The V segment lost 5 bases and the J segment 4 bases; nucleotides outside the gene matches: 6. This CDR3 is built from 16 residues. Germline V gene lookup returns CDR1 LNHDA and CDR2 SQIVND (reference sequence). The CDR3 DNA reads as TGTGCCAGTAGTCTCCGGGACAGGGGGATCACCGGGGAGCTGTTTTTT. Translated, it gives CASSLRDRGITGELFF. The entire variable domain, with the rest obtained from reference TRBV19 and TRBJ2-2, is as follows: DGGITQSPKYLFRKEGQNVTLSCEQNLNHDAMYWYRQDPGQGLRLIYYSQIVNDFQKGDIAEGYSVSREKKESFPLTVTSAQKNPTAFYLCASSLRDRGITGELFFGEGSRLTVL.

V is TRBV11-3 and J is TRBJ2-2; possible D gene TRBD1, 5 bases. V lost 2 bases and J 6 bases, leaving 10 bases between the germline ends. This CDR3 contains 14 residues. The germline V gene encodes CDR1 SGHNT and CDR2 YENEEA. CDR3 residues: CASSLYWGAGELFF. Here the CDR3 DNA reads TGTGCCAGCAGCTTATATTGGGGCGCCGGGGAGCTGTTTTTT.

The J gene is TRBJ2-5, the V gene TRBV10-3; 7 bases align to TRBD2. V lost 4 bases and J lost 2; bases outside the gene matches: 4. Germline V gives CDR1 ENHRY, CDR2 SYGVKD. The CDR3 contains 14 residues. The CDR3 sequence: CAISGGSGQETQYF. The CDR3 DNA reads as TGTGCCATCAGTGGGGGTAGCGGGCAAGAGACCCAGTACTTC.